This T cell receptor (beta chain) was captured by sequencing in a study of T cell responses to AZD1222 COVID-19 vaccine. Assay used: immunoSEQ multiplex PCR; TCRdb lists only in-frame clones, some missing. The sample has tens of thousands of clones; approximately 85% are singletons. A note on this clone: Its antigen remains unidentified.

The V gene's germline CDR1 is SGHNT and CDR2 YYREEE (reference sequence). V shed 0 bases, J shed 5 bases, and the junction held 10 bases outside the gene matches. CDR3 size: 16 residues. Study-wide findings and caveats: Clonal diversity was possibly underestimated, and the donors were mostly white British, with more females.

The chain joins TRBV5-4 to TRBJ1-1; 7 bases match TRBD1. The sample consisted of peripheral blood, taken 28 days after the second AZD1222 dose. This TCR derives from an adult who received the AZD1222 COVID-19 vaccine. The CDR3 sequence is CASSLARTGERTEAFF. DNA of the CDR3: TGTGCCAGCAGCTTGGCCCGAACAGGGGAAAGGACTGAAGCTTTCTTT.